Listed below are T cell receptor beta chains from one sample, sequenced in a study of breast tumors, draining lymph nodes, adjacent tissues. MiXCR, applied by TCRdb to the multiplex PCR reads, yields one record per CDR3 protein. The sample includes about 13,000 distinct CDR3 sequences, roughly 60% of them seen just once. Sequences were obtained from tumor-adjacent breast tissue. All receptors come from a female donor with breast cancer. Some clones in this sample may be carry-over from other donors' samples. The CDR3 runs from the conserved cysteine through the conserved F or W. D genes are given only for firm matches. Only some rows state a clone size, as once, few, many or a class for expanded clones.

>TRBV13|TRBJ2-1|NA|NA
CASSLRQSSYNEQFF
TGTGCCAGCAGCTTAAGACAGAGCTCCTACAATGAGCAGTTCTTC
>TRBV19|TRBJ2-3|NA|NA
CASSLGWGDPQYF
TGTGCCAGTAGCCTTGGATGGGGGGATCCGCAGTATTTT
>TRBV27|TRBJ2-3|many|TRBD2
CASSLTSGSTDTQYF
TGTGCCAGCAGTCTTACTAGCGGATCCACAGATACGCAGTATTTT
>TRBV14|TRBJ1-2|few|NA
CASSPTGIYGYTF
TGTGCCAGCAGCCCCACAGGGATCTATGGCTACACCTTC
>TRBV7-9|TRBJ1-1|many|TRBD1
CASSLPTGKGDTEAFF
TGTGCCAGCAGCCTCCCGACAGGGAAAGGGGACACTGAAGCTTTCTTT
>TRBV9|TRBJ1-5|few|NA
CARGTLTIYIRRSWQPQHF
TGTGCCAGGGGCACCCTCACAATATACATTCGGCGATCCTGGCAGCCCCAGCATTTT
>TRBV13|TRBJ1-4|NA|TRBD1
CASDLTGTGNTEKLFF
TGTGCCAGCGACTTGACCGGGACAGGGAATACCGAAAAACTGTTTTTT
>TRBV10-2|TRBJ1-1|many|NA
CASSESRTNTEAFF
TGCGCCAGCAGTGAGTCCAGGACGAACACTGAAGCTTTCTTT
>TRBV29-1|TRBJ1-2|NA|NA
CSAQPRQVASGYTF
TGCAGCGCCCAACCACGGCAGGTAGCGAGTGGCTACACCTTC
>TRBV6-1|TRBJ2-7|many|TRBD1
CASSTGDHYEQYF
TGTGCCAGCAGCACAGGGGATCACTACGAGCAGTACTTC
>TRBV10-3|TRBJ2-7|NA|TRBD2
CAISGTSGPSYEQYF
TGTGCCATCAGTGGTACTAGCGGGCCCTCCTACGAGCAGTACTTC
>TRBV10-3|TRBJ1-3|NA|NA
CAISPGKSYSGNTIYF
TGTGCCATCAGTCCCGGGAAGTCTTACTCCGGAAACACCATATATTTT
>TRBV29-1|TRBJ2-7|NA|NA
CSVGLRADSYEQYF
TGCAGCGTTGGTCTGAGGGCGGACTCCTACGAGCAGTACTTC
>TRBV6-6|TRBJ2-3|NA|NA
CASSIQGFTSTDTQYF
TGTGCCAGCAGTATACAGGGCTTTACTAGCACAGATACGCAGTATTTT
>TRBV9|TRBJ2-7|medium-sized|NA
CASSVGGGPYEQYF
TGTGCCAGCAGCGTAGGTGGCGGACCCTACGAGCAGTACTTC
>TRBV7-3|TRBJ2-4|many|NA
CASSLSARGNIQYF
TGTGCCAGCAGCTTAAGTGCCCGGGGAAACATTCAGTACTTC
>TRBV24-1|TRBJ1-2|NA|NA
CATSQTGNYGYTF
TGTGCCACCAGTCAAACGGGGAACTATGGCTACACCTTC
>TRBV12-3/TRBV12-4|TRBJ2-1|NA|NA
CASTVDFWSDDEQFF
TGTGCCAGCACGGTGGATTTTTGGTCCGACGATGAGCAGTTCTTC
>TRBV24-1|TRBJ2-3|NA|NA
CATSAAVLPDTQYF
TGTGCCACCAGTGCGGCAGTGTTGCCAGATACGCAGTATTTT
>TRBV29-1|TRBJ2-1|NA|NA
CSVESSGNEQFF
TGCAGCGTTGAATCTAGTGGCAATGAGCAGTTCTTC
>TRBV28|TRBJ1-2|many|NA
CASRVGGANYGYTF
TGTGCCAGCAGGGTAGGAGGCGCTAACTATGGCTACACCTTC
>TRBV24-1|TRBJ2-2|NA|NA
CATSETATGELFF
TGTGCCACCAGTGAAACAGCCACCGGGGAGCTGTTTTTT
>TRBV30|TRBJ1-1|NA|NA
CAWSEAGHTEAFF
TGTGCCTGGAGTGAAGCGGGGCACACTGAAGCTTTCTTT
>TRBV12-3/TRBV12-4|TRBJ1-1|many|NA
CASSFQGNTEAFF
TGTGCCAGCAGTTTTCAGGGGAACACTGAAGCTTTCTTT
>TRBV5-1|TRBJ2-2|many|NA
CASSKTPLGLSNTGELFF
TGCGCCAGCAGCAAGACACCGCTGGGACTGTCGAACACCGGGGAGCTGTTTTTT
>TRBV9|TRBJ2-7|few|TRBD2
CASSVREGSYEQYF
TGTGCCAGCAGCGTAAGGGAGGGGTCCTACGAGCAGTACTTC
>TRBV5-1|TRBJ2-2|once|TRBD1
CASSLAKTGGNTGELFF
TGCGCCAGCAGCTTGGCCAAAACAGGGGGCAACACCGGGGAGCTGTTTTTT
>TRBV2|TRBJ2-1|NA|TRBD2
CASRDTSGPYNEQFF
TGTGCCAGCAGAGATACTAGCGGGCCCTACAATGAGCAGTTCTTC
>TRBV9|TRBJ1-1|many|NA
CASGANTEAFF
TGTGCCAGCGGGGCCAACACTGAAGCTTTCTTT
>TRBV7-3|TRBJ2-7|NA|NA
CASSSRGTLAHEQYF
TGTGCCAGCAGCTCTCGGGGGACCCTGGCACACGAGCAGTACTTC
>TRBV6-1|TRBJ1-3|NA|TRBD1
CASRHGQGDTVIYF
TGTGCCAGCAGACACGGACAGGGTGATACGGTCATATATTTT
>TRBV6-2/TRBV6-3|TRBJ1-3|many|NA
CASSHPVGILSGNTIYF
TGTGCCAGCAGTCACCCCGTTGGCATCCTCTCTGGAAACACCATATATTTT
>TRBV6-2/TRBV6-3|TRBJ2-2|NA|NA
CASSYGRTKYTGELFF
TGTGCCAGCAGTTATGGCAGGACTAAATACACCGGGGAGCTGTTTTTT
>TRBV7-2|TRBJ2-1|many|TRBD2
CASSLAGSGAYNEQFF
TGTGCCAGCAGCTTAGCGGGGAGCGGGGCCTACAATGAGCAGTTCTTC
>TRBV10-2|TRBJ1-3|NA|NA
CASSESKTGGNTIYF
TGCGCCAGCAGTGAGTCGAAGACAGGAGGAAACACCATATATTTT
>TRBV10-3|TRBJ2-7|NA|TRBD2
CAISEWTSGGSEQYF
TGTGCCATCAGTGAGTGGACTAGCGGGGGATCCGAGCAGTACTTC
>TRBV7-6|TRBJ2-6|many|NA
CASSLTRGTGANVLTF
TGTGCCAGCAGTTTGACGCGGGGCACGGGGGCCAACGTCCTGACTTTC
>TRBV6-2/TRBV6-3|TRBJ2-2|many|TRBD1
CASRGTGKNTGELFF
TGTGCCAGCAGAGGGACAGGCAAGAACACCGGGGAGCTGTTTTTT
>TRBV7-8|TRBJ1-2|NA|NA
CASSLGRCLLDGYTF
TGTGCCAGCAGCTTAGGTAGGTGTTTATTGGATGGCTACACCTTC
>TRBV2|TRBJ1-4|NA|TRBD1
CASTSTGGEKPFF
TGTGCCAGCACCTCGACAGGGGGTGAAAAACCGTTTTTT
>TRBV28|TRBJ1-2|NA|NA
CASSLMRGRGYTF
TGTGCCAGCAGTTTGATGAGGGGAAGGGGCTACACCTTC
>TRBV19|TRBJ2-3|many|NA
CASSGAGAITDTQYF
TGTGCCAGTAGTGGGGCAGGGGCAATAACAGATACGCAGTATTTT
>TRBV2|TRBJ2-3|NA|NA
CASSLGGLVTDTQYF
TGTGCCAGCAGTCTAGGGGGGCTCGTCACAGATACGCAGTATTTT
>TRBV25-1|TRBJ1-2|NA|NA
CASSESPNYGYTF
TGTGCCAGCAGTGAATCCCCCAACTATGGCTACACCTTC
>TRBV7-9|TRBJ2-3|NA|TRBD2
CASSQAGRADTQYF
TGTGCCAGCAGCCAAGCGGGAAGGGCAGATACGCAGTATTTT
>TRBV6-6|TRBJ1-5|NA|NA
CASRGRGGQPQHF
TGTGCCAGCAGGGGTCGCGGGGGGCAGCCCCAGCATTTT
>TRBV24-1|TRBJ2-3|once|TRBD1
CATSNPGQGLWSDTQYF
TGCGCCACCAGCAACCCGGGACAGGGCTTATGGTCAGATACGCAGTATTTT
>TRBV9|TRBJ2-2|NA|TRBD2
CASSVVAGGLTGELFF
TGTGCCAGCAGCGTAGTAGCGGGAGGTCTAACCGGGGAGCTGTTTTTT
>TRBV7-3|TRBJ1-1|NA|NA
CASSPRARGNTEALF
TGTGCCAGCAGCCCACGTGCCAGGGGAAACACTGAAGCTCTCTTC
>TRBV5-1|TRBJ2-4|many|NA
CASSLGRDKNIQYF
TGCGCCAGCAGCTTGGGGAGGGACAAAAACATTCAGTACTTC
>TRBV24-1|TRBJ1-2|NA|NA
CATSDRTVGSYGYTF
TGTGCCACCAGTGATCGGACAGTGGGTTCCTATGGCTACACCTTC
>TRBV11-3|TRBJ1-1|NA|NA
CASSLEVNTEAFF
TGTGCCAGCAGCTTGGAAGTGAACACTGAAGCTTTCTTT
>TRBV11-3|TRBJ1-2|few|TRBD1
CASTKTGDYGYTF
TGTGCCAGCACCAAGACAGGGGACTATGGCTACACCTTC
>TRBV20-1|TRBJ2-1|few|NA
CSAGRGRVYNEQFF
TGCAGTGCTGGGCGGGGCAGGGTGTACAATGAGCAGTTCTTC
>TRBV6-6|TRBJ2-7|many|NA
CASTPNLRGTYEQYF
TGTGCCAGCACCCCAAATCTCAGGGGTACCTACGAGCAGTACTTC
>TRBV9|TRBJ2-3|NA|TRBD2
CASSVSELAGTDTQYF
TGTGCCAGCAGCGTAAGTGAACTAGCGGGCACAGATACGCAGTATTTT